Detailed here is one T cell receptor (beta chain). Measured with immunoSEQ multiplex PCR; TCRdb has only the in-frame clones, and not every one. The data contain under 300,000 clones, 75% to 90% of them seen just once; the ten biggest clones take up less than 5%. The sample belongs to a study of blood T cell repertoires in COVID-19. The germline gives CDR1 WSHSY, CDR2 SAAADI. The length of the CDR3 is 15 residues. J was trimmed by 7 bases and V by 4 bases; bases with no gene match: 7. This TCR came from a woman aged 40 to 50 who had recovered from COVID-19. The chain employs TRBV10-2 and TRBJ2-3; 11 bases are a match to TRBD2. Sequencing input: peripheral blood. For the CDR3, the DNA is TGCGCCAGCAGTGTAACTAGCGGGGGATGGCATACGCAGTATTTT. Translating it yields CASSVTSGGWHTQYF.